The 18 T cell receptor beta chains given below trace back to one sample, sequenced in a study of blood T cell repertoires in COVID-19. Generated by immunoSEQ multiplex PCR, the TCRdb table keeps only in-frame clones and is missing some. The data contain roughly 73,000 clones, roughly nine tenths of them singletons. The source material was peripheral blood. The receptors derive from a man aged 50 to 59 with acute or convalescent COVID-19.

The V call is TRBV12-3 or TRBV12-4, the J call TRBJ1-1; perhaps TRBD1 as D (6 bases). This CDR3 has 13 residues. V lost 11 bases, J lost 0 bases, and 13 bases lay in between. For the CDR3, the DNA is TGTGCCTGTACAGGGTTCATGAACACTGAAGCTTTCTTT. Its translation: CACTGFMNTEAFF.

The V and J genes are TRBV28 and TRBJ1-5; no clear D gene. CDR1 is MDHEN, CDR2 SYDVKM, per germline. CDR3 length: 16 amino acids. Deletions cut 8 bases from V and 0 bases from J, with 17 bases between. Here the CDR3 reads CASLSGRGYSNQPQHF. CDR3 bases: TGTGCCAGCCTCTCCGGCCGGGGATATAGCAATCAGCCCCAGCATTTT.

The chain links TRBV9 to TRBJ2-3, with D maybe TRBD2 (5 bases). The germline V and J ends were trimmed by 4 bases and 0 bases, with 9 bases remaining between them. This CDR3 contains 14 residues. The germline V gene has CDR1 SGDLS and CDR2 YYNGEE. CDR3 sequence (DNA): TGTGCCAGCAGCAGGAGGTCTAGCACAGATACGCAGTATTTT. It codes for CASSRRSSTDTQYF.

This chain connects TRBV4-2 to TRBJ2-1, with TRBD1 identical over 8 bases. The length of the CDR3 is 16 residues. With V trimmed by 6 bases and J by 2 bases, 9 bases remained unmatched. The germline CDR1 and CDR2 sequences are LGHNA and YNFKEQ. The CDR3 sequence is CASRTETGETYNEQFF. DNA for the CDR3: TGTGCCAGCAGAACAGAGACAGGGGAAACCTACAATGAGCAGTTCTTC.

CDR3 region: CASSQVAAGELFF. In DNA form, the CDR3 reads TGCGCCAGCAGCCAAGTGGCGGCCGGGGAGCTGTTTTTT. The chain recombines TRBV4-3 with TRBJ2-2; D is unclear. The CDR3 covers 13 residues. V was pared by 1 base and J by 6 bases, with 6 bases between. Germline V lookup: CDR1 LGHNA, CDR2 YSLEER.

This clone was counted only a few times. The V and J genes are TRBV11-2 and TRBJ2-1, with TRBD2 identical over 8 bases. The V and J ends lost 3 bases and 7 bases, in that order; junction bases with no gene match: 5. Germline CDR1 is SGHAT and CDR2 is FQNNGV. CDR3 length: 14 amino acids. CDR3 bases: TGTGCCAGCAGCTTCCAGTCGGGGGGGAATGAGCAGTTCTTC. Its protein is CASSFQSGGNEQFF.

This clone was counted once. The chain employs TRBV3-1 (or the pseudogene TRBV3-2) and TRBJ2-1; D is perhaps TRBD2 (6 bases). The V gene lost 4 bases and the J gene lost 2 bases, with 15 bases spanning the gap. The CDR3 sequence is 16 residues long. Germline V gives CDR1 LGHDT, CDR2 YNNKEL (reference sequence). The CDR3 sequence: CASSRDSGPAYNEQFF. The CDR3 DNA follows: TGTGCCAGCAGCCGGGATAGCGGACCCGCCTACAATGAGCAGTTCTTC.

J is TRBJ1-1 and V is TRBV6-2 or TRBV6-3; TRBD1 agrees at 8 bases. The CDR3 extends over 15 amino acids. J lost 0 bases, V lost 5 bases, and 5 bases had no gene match. Germline CDR1 reads MNHEY; CDR2 reads SVGEGT. The CDR3 DNA reads TGTGCCAGCAGTGACCCGGGACAGGTGAACACTGAAGCTTTCTTT. Translating it yields CASSDPGQVNTEAFF.

The chain links TRBV28 to TRBJ1-4; 8 bases are a match to TRBD1. Germline-derived CDR1 and CDR2 are MDHEN and SYDVKM. CDR3 length equals 14 residues. The V and J ends lost 7 bases and 8 bases, in that order; junction bases with no gene match: 9. The CDR3 coding sequence is TGTGCCAGCACCACAGGGGGTAGAGTGGAAAAACTGTTTTTT. Translated, it gives CASTTGGRVEKLFF.

This chain connects TRBV13 to TRBJ2-5; 7 nucleotides line up with TRBD1. This CDR3 is 15 amino acids long. V shed 1 base and J 1 base; nucleotides not matched to a gene: 3. CDR1 PRHDT and CDR2 FYEKMQ come from the germline V gene (reference sequence). CDR3 loop: CASSLVTGSQETQYF. For the CDR3, the DNA is TGTGCCAGCAGCTTAGTGACAGGGTCCCAAGAGACCCAGTACTTC.

The chain uses TRBV5-4 and TRBJ2-7; D perhaps matches TRBD2 (6 bases). The CDR3 length is 14 residues. Germline CDR1 is SGHNT and CDR2 is YYREEE (reference sequence). Trimming took off 3 bases at V and 7 bases at J, with 17 bases between the two ends. The CDR3 region has the DNA TGTGCCAGCAGCTCAAGGAGGCTCGGGGGTGAGCAGTACTTC. Encoded protein: CASSSRRLGGEQYF. Complete variable domain (other parts from reference TRBV5-4 and TRBJ2-7): ETGVTQSPTHLIKTRGQQVTLRCSSQSGHNTVSWYQQALGQGPQFIFQYYREEENGRGNFPPRFSGLQFPNYSSELNVNALELDDSALYLCASSSRRLGGEQYFGPGTRLTVT.

The rearrangement links TRBV4-3 to TRBJ2-2, with D possibly matching TRBD2 (5 bases). The CDR3 is made up of 14 amino acids. The V end was cut by 0 bases, the J end by 8 bases, with 10 bases between. Germline loops: CDR1 LGHNA, CDR2 YSLEER. Written as DNA, the CDR3 is TGCGCCAGCAGCCAAGATGGGCTAGCTGGGGAGCTGTTTTTT. The encoded protein is CASSQDGLAGELFF.

The rearrangement uses TRBV3-1 (or the pseudogene TRBV3-2) and TRBJ2-7; a possible D gene is TRBD2 (5 bases). Germline V gene lookup returns CDR1 LGHDT and CDR2 YNNKEL (reference sequence). The CDR3 length is 13 residues. The ends were cut back, 5 bases at V and 1 base at J, with 9 bases in the middle. The CDR3 here is CASSYRGSYEQYF. The CDR3 coding sequence is TGTGCCAGCAGCTACCGCGGGTCCTACGAGCAGTACTTC.

This clone was recorded once. The rearrangement links TRBV19 to TRBJ2-3; D gene ambiguous. Trimming cost V 6 bases and J 0 bases, with 4 bases left between them. The CDR3 consists of 12 residues. CDR1 and CDR2 from the germline V gene are LNHDA and SQIVND (reference sequence). The CDR3 here is CASSVSTDTQYF. The CDR3 region has the DNA TGTGCCAGTAGCGTCAGCACAGATACGCAGTATTTT.

This chain links TRBV3-1 (or the pseudogene TRBV3-2) with TRBJ2-3; TRBD2 matches 11 bases. Trimming took 1 base from V and 4 from J; bases not matched to a gene: 1. Germline V gene lookup returns CDR1 LGHDT and CDR2 YNNKEL (reference sequence). The CDR3 totals 15 residues. CDR3 nucleotide sequence: TGTGCCAGCAGCCAAGGTAGCGGGGGGGCAGATACGCAGTATTTT. It encodes CASSQGSGGADTQYF.

About this clone itself: Other DNA sequences in this specimen translate into the identical CDR3. The rearrangement joins TRBV5-1 to TRBJ1-1; 7 bases fit TRBD1. Germline V gene data show CDR1 as SGHRS and CDR2 as YFSETQ. The CDR3 runs 14 residues. V lost 3 bases to trimming and J lost 1 base; unmatched junction nucleotides: 3. Written as DNA, the CDR3 is TGCGCCAGCAGCTCGCAGGGGGGGAACACTGAAGCTTTCTTT. Amino acid sequence: CASSSQGGNTEAFF.

The V and J genes are TRBV19 and TRBJ2-1; D is undetermined. CDR3 size: 17 residues. Trimming took 0 bases from V and 1 from J, leaving 13 bases between them. In germline, CDR1 is LNHDA, CDR2 SQIVND (reference sequence). CDR3 residues: CASSIDASLPSYNEQFF. In DNA form, the CDR3 reads TGTGCCAGTAGTATAGACGCAAGCCTTCCTTCCTACAATGAGCAGTTCTTC. Based on the CDR3 plus reference TRBV19 and TRBJ2-1, the full variable domain is DGGITQSPKYLFRKEGQNVTLSCEQNLNHDAMYWYRQDPGQGLRLIYYSQIVNDFQKGDIAEGYSVSREKKESFPLTVTSAQKNPTAFYLCASSIDASLPSYNEQFFGPGTRLTVL.

The sample holds one count of this clone. The chain carries TRBV7-2 and TRBJ2-1, with D possibly being TRBD2 (5 bases). The CDR3 consists of 13 residues. Looked up from germline, CDR1 is SGHTA and CDR2 is FQGNSA. Trimming cost V 8 bases and J 4 bases, with 12 bases left between them. The CDR3 DNA follows: TGTGCCAGCGAACTAGGACTTTACAATGAGCAGTTCTTC. This translates into CASELGLYNEQFF.